The source of this T cell receptor beta chain is a study of Ad26.COV2.S vaccination and SARS-CoV-2 variants. Study information: As a participant in COV1001, the donor was in the Ad26.COV2.S trial arm.

The assay was immunoSEQ multiplex PCR, and TCRdb's table has in-frame clones only and misses some. Of roughly 510,000 clones in the sample, 87% were seen once. Trimming shortened V by 3 bases and J by 4 bases, and 12 bases separated the two germline ends. The CDR3 runs 14 residues. Germline CDR1 reads SEHNR; CDR2 reads FQNEAQ (reference sequence). Treatment defined: 15 to 20 received Ad26.COV2.S at low or high dose, single or two shots; roughly five received placebo; per-sample allocation not given. Samples came from day 63 after the first vaccine or placebo injection. Sequencing used peripheral blood, obtained in a trial of Ad26.COV2.S vaccine versus placebo. The chain has TRBV7-9 and TRBJ1-1; D ambiguous. The clonotype comes from a person between 18 and 60 years old who received the Ad26.COV2.S COVID-19 vaccine or a placebo. CDR3 sequence (DNA): TGTGCCAGCAGCTTTGATGGAGGAGGCACTGAAGCTTTCTTT. This gives the protein CASSFDGGGTEAFF.